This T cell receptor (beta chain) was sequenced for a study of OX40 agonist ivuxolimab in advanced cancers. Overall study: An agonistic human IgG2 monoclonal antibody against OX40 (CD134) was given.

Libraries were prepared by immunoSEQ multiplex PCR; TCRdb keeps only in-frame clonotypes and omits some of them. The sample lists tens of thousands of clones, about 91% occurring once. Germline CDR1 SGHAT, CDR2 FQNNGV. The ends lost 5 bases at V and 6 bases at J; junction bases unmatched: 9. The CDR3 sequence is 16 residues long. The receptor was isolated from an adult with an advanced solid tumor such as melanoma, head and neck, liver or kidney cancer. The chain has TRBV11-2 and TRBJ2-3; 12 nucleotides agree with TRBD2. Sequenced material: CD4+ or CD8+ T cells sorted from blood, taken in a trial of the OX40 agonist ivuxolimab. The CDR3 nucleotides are TGTGCCAGCAGCCTTGCTAGCGGGGGGGCCCTTGATACGCAGTATTTT. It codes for CASSLASGGALDTQYF.